This is a list of T cell receptor beta chains from one sample in a study of T cell repertoires in cytomegalovirus infection. TCRdb re-analysed the reads in MiXCR, keeping a single row per CDR3 protein. The sample has 630,000 or so distinct CDR3 sequences, 20% to 25% seen once. The sample taken for sequencing was CD8+ T cells from PBMCs. The receptor source for this set is a human donor in good health (CMV status not recorded). Some clones in this sample may be carry-over from other donors' samples. The conserved cysteine and the conserved F or W are not part of the CDR3 here. The D gene is left open where the match is weak.

V gene: TRBV28; D gene: TRBD1; J gene: TRBJ1-1; CDR3 protein: ASSLRQGWGTEAF
V gene: TRBV6-6; D gene: -; J gene: TRBJ2-6; CDR3 protein: ASSYSGSNSGANVLT
V gene: TRBV6-1; D gene: -; J gene: TRBJ2-7; CDR3 protein: ASSEAGSSSYEQY
V gene: TRBV20-1; D gene: -; J gene: TRBJ2-7; CDR3 protein: SARGVGDSGYWAYEQY
V gene: TRBV6-2/TRBV6-3; D gene: -; J gene: TRBJ2-2; CDR3 protein: ATRGPTNTGELF
V gene: TRBV5-5; D gene: TRBD1; J gene: TRBJ1-4; CDR3 protein: ASSDRGEKLF
V gene: TRBV2; D gene: TRBD2; J gene: TRBJ2-1; CDR3 protein: ASRGTSHEQF
V gene: TRBV20-1; D gene: -; J gene: TRBJ2-6; CDR3 protein: SARDINGANVLT
V gene: TRBV10-3; D gene: TRBD1; J gene: TRBJ1-3; CDR3 protein: ATLDRGSGNTIY
V gene: TRBV29-1; D gene: -; J gene: TRBJ1-1; CDR3 protein: SGNRMNTEAF
V gene: TRBV10-3; D gene: TRBD1; J gene: TRBJ1-5; CDR3 protein: AISGTGVNQPQH
V gene: TRBV2; D gene: -; J gene: TRBJ1-1; CDR3 protein: ASSERRRDAEAF
V gene: TRBV7-9; D gene: -; J gene: TRBJ2-2; CDR3 protein: ASSLGTDRAGELF
V gene: TRBV28; D gene: TRBD1; J gene: TRBJ2-2; CDR3 protein: ASQGAGELF
V gene: TRBV5-6; D gene: -; J gene: TRBJ2-3; CDR3 protein: VSSPGRPTDTQY
V gene: TRBV25-1; D gene: TRBD1; J gene: TRBJ2-7; CDR3 protein: ASPTGGNGYEQY
V gene: TRBV2; D gene: TRBD1; J gene: TRBJ2-1; CDR3 protein: ASLGTGVPRSYNEQF
V gene: TRBV20-1; D gene: -; J gene: TRBJ2-3; CDR3 protein: SARGLVTDTQY
V gene: TRBV6-5; D gene: -; J gene: TRBJ1-1; CDR3 protein: ASSYSENTEAF
V gene: TRBV7-6; D gene: -; J gene: TRBJ2-1; CDR3 protein: ASSLGGTNEQF
V gene: TRBV4-3; D gene: TRBD1; J gene: TRBJ1-2; CDR3 protein: ASSQVRGRDYT
V gene: TRBV2; D gene: -; J gene: TRBJ2-1; CDR3 protein: ASSGRRDEQF
V gene: TRBV14; D gene: -; J gene: TRBJ2-1; CDR3 protein: ASGRTPYNEQF
V gene: TRBV7-9; D gene: -; J gene: TRBJ2-1; CDR3 protein: ASSAVAYNEQF
V gene: TRBV5-6; D gene: -; J gene: TRBJ2-1; CDR3 protein: ANSLEVASSYNEQF
V gene: TRBV7-9; D gene: -; J gene: TRBJ1-2; CDR3 protein: ASSFGTPQMDGYT
V gene: TRBV25-1; D gene: TRBD2; J gene: TRBJ2-2; CDR3 protein: ASKALAGRNTGELF
V gene: TRBV12-5; D gene: TRBD1; J gene: TRBJ2-5; CDR3 protein: ASGFRGRQGETQY
V gene: TRBV6-2/TRBV6-3; D gene: -; J gene: TRBJ2-7; CDR3 protein: ANSPFSYGPSEQY
V gene: TRBV29-1; D gene: -; J gene: TRBJ1-2; CDR3 protein: SVEAPDSPNYGYT
V gene: TRBV7-6; D gene: TRBD1; J gene: TRBJ1-1; CDR3 protein: AILRGTEAF
V gene: TRBV7-3; D gene: TRBD1; J gene: TRBJ2-2; CDR3 protein: ASSKPRTGRSTGELF
V gene: TRBV29-1; D gene: -; J gene: TRBJ1-2; CDR3 protein: SVFLGTGYT
V gene: TRBV27; D gene: TRBD1; J gene: TRBJ1-1; CDR3 protein: ASSLWTGGEAF
V gene: TRBV7-2; D gene: -; J gene: TRBJ2-1; CDR3 protein: ASILEGAFYNEQF
V gene: TRBV7-8; D gene: TRBD1; J gene: TRBJ2-1; CDR3 protein: ASSLAWTGGNEQF
V gene: TRBV13; D gene: TRBD1; J gene: TRBJ2-7; CDR3 protein: ASRRGGDRGSYEQY
V gene: TRBV7-6; D gene: -; J gene: TRBJ1-1; CDR3 protein: ASSHGGTAEAF
V gene: TRBV12-3/TRBV12-4; D gene: -; J gene: TRBJ2-2; CDR3 protein: ASSWASTGELF
V gene: TRBV3-1; D gene: TRBD2; J gene: TRBJ2-7; CDR3 protein: ASSPWASGGYEQY
V gene: TRBV29-1; D gene: TRBD1; J gene: TRBJ2-7; CDR3 protein: SVLGQGLSSYEQY
V gene: TRBV14; D gene: -; J gene: TRBJ1-1; CDR3 protein: ASSHTEMGRKVNAF
V gene: TRBV6-5; D gene: -; J gene: TRBJ1-2; CDR3 protein: ASSYGRDDGDYGYT
V gene: TRBV28; D gene: TRBD1; J gene: TRBJ1-6; CDR3 protein: ASSSYNRGWGSPLH
V gene: TRBV19; D gene: -; J gene: TRBJ2-1; CDR3 protein: ASKGAVEQF
V gene: TRBV29-1; D gene: -; J gene: TRBJ2-1; CDR3 protein: SVTRGGSYNEQF
V gene: TRBV7-6; D gene: -; J gene: TRBJ2-3; CDR3 protein: ASSLEVNPLTDTQY
V gene: TRBV27; D gene: -; J gene: TRBJ2-2; CDR3 protein: ASVRGRTGELF
V gene: TRBV28; D gene: -; J gene: TRBJ2-7; CDR3 protein: ASSHTTSGESSYEQY
V gene: TRBV11-1; D gene: TRBD2; J gene: TRBJ2-1; CDR3 protein: ASSLVLAGGPGDEQF
V gene: TRBV12-3/TRBV12-4; D gene: -; J gene: TRBJ1-2; CDR3 protein: ASSRTPFYGYT
V gene: TRBV12-3/TRBV12-4; D gene: TRBD2; J gene: TRBJ2-1; CDR3 protein: ASRGLAVGDEQF
V gene: TRBV28; D gene: TRBD1; J gene: TRBJ2-2; CDR3 protein: ASSFTGAGRGHRNTGELF
V gene: TRBV6-1; D gene: TRBD2; J gene: TRBJ2-1; CDR3 protein: ASRKTGHRTSGGARSIPNEQF
V gene: TRBV7-9; D gene: -; J gene: TRBJ2-1; CDR3 protein: ASSLRSQGLFNEQF
V gene: TRBV20-1; D gene: -; J gene: TRBJ2-3; CDR3 protein: SARAGTPTDTQY
V gene: TRBV7-9; D gene: -; J gene: TRBJ2-1; CDR3 protein: ASSSPGSYNEQF
V gene: TRBV14; D gene: TRBD1; J gene: TRBJ1-2; CDR3 protein: ASSYRDRNYGYT
V gene: TRBV7-9; D gene: -; J gene: TRBJ1-2; CDR3 protein: ASSPVAV